The sequence of this T cell receptor beta chain was determined in a study of OX40 agonist ivuxolimab in advanced cancers. Study-wide context: Ivuxolimab, which targeted the costimulatory receptor OX40 (CD134), was an agonistic, fully human IgG2 monoclonal antibody. Intravenous ivuxolimab was administered to patients every 2 weeks at six dose levels: 0.01, 0.1, 0.3, 1.5, 3 and 10 mg/kg. Of the roughly 52 patients in dose escalation, about 20 had hepatocellular carcinoma, some 15 had melanoma, 9 had renal cell carcinoma and 9 had head and neck cancer. A male proportion of nearly 85% and a mean age of 60 years, ranging from about 20 to 79, were recorded for the dose-escalation cohort. Prior anti-PD-1, anti-PD-L1 or anti-CTLA-4 therapy was permitted, and checkpoint inhibitors had been received by less than 45% of dose-escalation patients. Partial responses occurred in three dose-escalation patients, of whom one had hepatocellular carcinoma and two had cutaneous melanoma. The point of sequencing TCRbeta in the periphery was to test whether ivuxolimab changed TCR sequence diversity and drove clonal T-cell expansion. The paper covers the monotherapy dose-escalation part of the phase I ivuxolimab trial, which included N ≈ 57 patients. Paper-wide results and their limitations: Low levels of normalized T-cell clonal expansion were also seen in some patients who did not respond. In partial responders in the 0.1-3.0 mg/kg groups, normalized peripheral clonal expansion was found to be among the lowest, especially among CD8+ T cells. At doses of 0.1 to 3.0 mg/kg, clonal expansion of both CD4+ and CD8+ blood T cells was observed from baseline to week 6. The antigen specificity of the peripheral T cells that underwent clonal expansion was not determined. On average, CD8+ T cells showed more expanded clones than CD4+ T cells after ivuxolimab.

The trial excluded patients who had a history of autoimmune disease or who were on systemic immunosuppression. Peripheral blood for TCR sequencing was collected from all dose cohorts at baseline, on cycle 4 day 1, and on cycle 7 day 1. Samples came from an open-label, multicenter, first-in-human phase I dose-escalation trial of ivuxolimab. Adults with locally advanced or metastatic melanoma, renal cell carcinoma, hepatocellular carcinoma or head and neck squamous cell carcinoma were enrolled in the trial. Before TCR sequencing, CD4+ and CD8+ T cells were separately sorted from peripheral blood. Genomic DNA was extracted from sorted cells for sequencing of the TCRbeta CDR3 region. The immunoSEQ Assay was used to sequence the TCRbeta CDR3 regions. The source is immuneACCESS, and TCRdb retained only in-frame sequences with V and J called. Part of the clones is not carried over; for the studies checked, unresolved V genes explain less than half of this, and the remainder is unexplained. Recorded for this sample are 34,000 or so clones; 85% to 90% of them occurred a single time. The ten largest clonotypes hold roughly 30% of the sample.

Concerning this clone itself: Its antigen specificity is not known. Base-call qualities are not available, and no considerably larger clone is one nucleotide away.

This sequence was found in an adult with an advanced solid tumor such as melanoma, head and neck, liver or kidney cancer. The material was CD4+ or CD8+ T cells sorted from blood, obtained in a trial of the OX40 agonist ivuxolimab.

The nucleotides are TGTGCCAGCAGTTTCGGTACAAACACCTACGAGCAGTACTTC. Protein translation: CASSFGTNTYEQYF. The chain employs TRBV6-5 and TRBJ2-7; the D segment cannot be called with confidence. The V end loses 4 bases and the J end loses 2 bases, and a stretch of 12 bases separates them. CDR1 and CDR2 are drawn from the germline V gene: MNHEY, SVGAGI. The CDR3 sequence holds 14 residues, the cysteine and phenylalanine included. Left in the record is the CDR3 DNA by itself, 42 bases read in frame from the first base.